The 30 T cell receptor beta chains listed next were all sequenced from one sample in a study of OX40 agonist ivuxolimab in advanced cancers. Sequencing used immunoSEQ multiplex PCR; TCRdb keeps in-frame clones, though not all of them. This table holds approximately 77,000 clones, around 90% found once. The specimen was CD4+ or CD8+ T cells sorted from blood, collected in a trial of the OX40 agonist ivuxolimab. Receptor source: an adult with an advanced solid tumor such as melanoma, head and neck, liver or kidney cancer.

The V call is TRBV12-5, the J call TRBJ1-5; 9 positions match TRBD1. V shed 4 bases, J shed 7 bases, and the junction held 5 bases outside the gene matches. The CDR3 has 14 residues. The germline V gene has CDR1 LGHNT and CDR2 FRNRAP. The CDR3, as DNA: TGTGCTAGTGGTTGGACAGGGGCCGGGCAGCCCCAGCATTTT. As protein: CASGWTGAGQPQHF.

The rearrangement links TRBV7-9 to TRBJ1-6, with 8 positions matching TRBD1. The V gene end was trimmed by 10 bases and the J gene end by 3 bases; junction bases not matched to a gene: 2. The CDR3 has 13 residues. Germline V gives CDR1 SEHNR, CDR2 FQNEAQ (reference sequence). The CDR3 bases are TGTGCCACCGGACAGGGCTATAATTCACCCCTCCACTTT. Protein: CATGQGYNSPLHF.

This clone was seen a single time. CDR3 protein: CASSYGRTEAFF. The CDR3 region has the DNA TGTGCCAGCAGTTACGGTAGAACTGAAGCTTTCTTT. The rearrangement links TRBV6-6 to TRBJ1-1, with no clear D. Germline V gene sequence: CDR1 MNHNY, CDR2 SVGAGI (reference sequence). The V end was cut by 2 bases, the J end by 5 bases, with 6 bases between. The CDR3 covers 12 residues.

V gene TRBV5-6 combines with J gene TRBJ2-3; weak D call: TRBD2 (6 bases). This CDR3 has 12 amino acids. Germline V gene lookup returns CDR1 SGHDT and CDR2 YYEEEE. Trimming took off 5 bases at V and 5 bases at J, with 9 bases between the two ends. CDR3: CASRPAGDTQYF. The DNA for the CDR3 is TGTGCCAGCAGACCAGCGGGAGATACGCAGTATTTT.

On this clone: This sample also contains other DNA sequences that code for the same CDR3. This chain uses TRBV27 with TRBJ1-1; 8 bases fit TRBD1. Germline-derived CDR1 and CDR2 are MNHEY and SMNVEV (reference sequence). The junction had 7 bases not matched to a gene; V was cut back by 3 bases and J by 4 bases. The CDR3 loop spans 15 amino acids. CDR3 nucleotide sequence: TGTGCCAGCAGTTTGGGGACAGGTCCAAGCACTGAAGCTTTCTTT. Its translation: CASSLGTGPSTEAFF.

The rearrangement links TRBV6-6 to TRBJ1-2; 8 bases align to TRBD1. The germline gives CDR1 MNHNY, CDR2 SVGAGI (reference sequence). The V segment lost 10 bases and the J segment 0 bases; nucleotides outside the gene matches: 4. CDR3 length equals 13 residues. CDR3 bases: TGTGCCACTCCACAGGGGGCTAACTATGGCTACACCTTC. This sequence encodes CATPQGANYGYTF.

V is TRBV14 and J is TRBJ2-5; possible D gene TRBD1, 5 bases. V lost 0 bases to trimming and J lost 4 bases, with 18 bases between them. Per the germline V gene, CDR1 is SGHDN and CDR2 is FVKESK. The CDR3 totals 17 residues. DNA of the CDR3: TGTGCCAGCAGCCAAGATCTGCGTCAGGGTTGGGGAGAGACCCAGTACTTC. Translating it yields CASSQDLRQGWGETQYF.

This chain joins TRBV13 and TRBJ2-7, with D perhaps TRBD1 (6 bases). The V gene lost 0 bases and the J gene lost 5 bases, with 11 bases spanning the gap. This CDR3 comprises 14 residues. Germline V gene sequence: CDR1 PRHDT, CDR2 FYEKMQ (reference sequence). CDR3 amino acids: CASSLGLRGDEQYF. Here the CDR3 DNA reads TGTGCCAGCAGCTTAGGGCTCAGGGGCGACGAGCAGTACTTC.

This chain uses TRBV9 with TRBJ2-2; TRBD2 matches 8 bases. J gave up 3 bases and V 1 base, and 2 bases lay outside the gene matches. The CDR3 runs to 15 residues. Germline lookup yields CDR1 SGDLS and CDR2 YYNGEE. The CDR3 DNA is TGTGCCAGCAGCGTATTTAGCGGGGACACCGGGGAGCTGTTTTTT. Translation gives CASSVFSGDTGELFF.

A few counts support this clone. The chain has TRBV11-2 and TRBJ1-1; 7 nucleotides agree with TRBD1. Germline CDR1 SGHAT, CDR2 FQNNGV. The CDR3 extends over 15 amino acids. V trimming: 1 base; J trimming: 8 bases; junction bases outside the gene matches: 10. The CDR3 is CASSLAAGGYAEAFF. CDR3 coding DNA: TGTGCCAGCAGCTTAGCGGCAGGGGGGTATGCCGAAGCTTTCTTT. The whole variable domain, remainder taken from reference TRBV11-2 and TRBJ1-1, is EAGVAQSPRYKIIEKRQSVAFWCNPISGHATLYWYQQILGQGPKLLIQFQNNGVVDDSQLPKDRFSAERLKGVDSTLKIQPAKLEDSAVYLCASSLAAGGYAEAFFGQGTRLTVV.

This clone appeared once. The chain carries TRBV19 and TRBJ2-7; D possibly corresponds to TRBD2 (6 bases). Deletions cut 5 bases from V and 7 bases from J, with 15 bases between. CDR1 and CDR2 (germline): LNHDA, SQIVND (reference sequence). CDR3 length equals 13 residues. CDR3 DNA: TGTGCCAGTAGTCCATCCCCGGGGAGGGAGCAGTACTTC. As protein: CASSPSPGREQYF.

V is TRBV4-1 and J is TRBJ2-7; unclear D gene. Per germline, CDR1 MGHRA and CDR2 YSYEKL. This CDR3 is 14 amino acids long. V was pared by 0 bases and J by 2 bases, with 8 bases between. In DNA, the CDR3 is TGCGCCAGCAGCCAAGAAATAAAGACCTACGAGCAGTACTTC. Translation gives CASSQEIKTYEQYF.

This sequence joins TRBV19 and TRBJ1-1; the D gene is possibly TRBD1 (5 bases). V was clipped by 2 bases and J by 4 bases, with 11 bases between them. Per the germline V gene, CDR1 is LNHDA and CDR2 is SQIVND (reference sequence). CDR3 length equals 14 residues. The CDR3: CASSILGDGTEAFF. The CDR3 DNA sequence: TGTGCCAGTAGTATATTAGGGGACGGCACTGAAGCTTTCTTT.

The chain is built from TRBV23-1 and TRBJ1-5; tentatively, D is TRBD1 (6 bases). TRBV23-1 is placed among ORFs of uncertain function. This CDR3 region has 14 residues. V gave up 6 bases and J gave up 2 bases, with 11 bases separating them. In DNA form, the CDR3 reads TGCGCCAGCAGGGGGGCCATCTGCAATCAGCCCCAGCATTTT. Encoded protein: CASRGAICNQPQHF.

The chain is built from TRBV27 and TRBJ2-7, with D uncertain. With 1 base removed from V and 6 bases from J, the gap between germline ends came to 16 bases. Germline-derived CDR1 and CDR2 are MNHEY and SMNVEV (reference sequence). This CDR3 is 15 amino acids long. CDR3 loop: CASSLYGGLSGEQYF. CDR3 sequence (DNA): TGTGCCAGCAGTTTATATGGTGGCCTGTCAGGCGAGCAGTACTTC.

The chain employs TRBV11-2 and TRBJ2-7, with TRBD1 matching 9 bases. Germline lookup yields CDR1 SGHAT and CDR2 FQNNGV. This CDR3 contains 14 residues. V lost 5 bases to trimming and J lost 3 bases; unmatched junction nucleotides: 5. The CDR3 sequence is CASSPGTGFYEQYF. The CDR3 DNA reads as TGTGCCAGCAGCCCGGGGACAGGGTTCTACGAGCAGTACTTC.

This sequence joins TRBV7-9 and TRBJ2-5, with a possible D match to TRBD1 (5 bases). The CDR3 is 14 amino acids. Deletions cut 8 bases from V and 2 bases from J, with 15 bases between. Germline-derived CDR1 and CDR2 are SEHNR and FQNEAQ (reference sequence). CDR3 nucleotides: TGTGCCAGCTACGATGGGGCCCAACAAGAGACCCAGTACTTC. Translation gives CASYDGAQQETQYF.

CDR3 coding DNA: TGTGCCAGCACTCGGGACAGGGGTCAATCAACTAATGAAAAACTGTTTTTT. This translates into CASTRDRGQSTNEKLFF. J is TRBJ1-4 and V is TRBV2; 10 bases agree with TRBD1. V gave up 7 bases and J gave up 0 bases; unmatched junction bases: 8. Germline V CDR1 and CDR2: SNHLY, FYNNEI. CDR3 length equals 17 residues.

V and J are TRBV2 and TRBJ1-5; no definite D call. The CDR3 runs 13 residues. The V and J ends lost 4 bases and 4 bases respectively, with 8 bases between them. Germline CDR1 reads SNHLY; CDR2 reads FYNNEI. CDR3 residues: CASSAGLNQPQHF. For the CDR3, the DNA is TGTGCCAGCAGTGCCGGGCTAAATCAGCCCCAGCATTTT.

The chain uses TRBV27 and TRBJ2-1; 9 bases line up with TRBD2. CDR3 length equals 14 residues. Trimming cost V 3 bases and J 4 bases; bases outside gene matches: 1. The germline V gene has CDR1 MNHEY and CDR2 SMNVEV (reference sequence). The CDR3 region has the DNA TGTGCCAGCAGTTTTACTAGCGGGTACAATGAGCAGTTCTTC. This gives the protein CASSFTSGYNEQFF.

The chain joins TRBV7-6 to TRBJ2-3; 13 nucleotides align to TRBD2. Trimming took 5 bases from V and 2 from J; bases not matched to a gene: 4. This CDR3 contains 16 residues. The germline V gene encodes CDR1 SGHVS and CDR2 FNYEAQ. DNA for the CDR3: TGTGCCAGCAGCCCGGGACTAGCGGGGAACACAGATACGCAGTATTTT. Its protein is CASSPGLAGNTDTQYF.

This chain links TRBV5-1 with TRBJ2-1, with D perhaps matching TRBD1 (5 bases). Germline assignment: CDR1 SGHRS and CDR2 YFSETQ. Trimming took off 1 base at V and 5 bases at J, with 10 bases between the two ends. The CDR3 loop spans 14 amino acids. The CDR3: CASSLWQGDNEQFF. CDR3 nucleotide sequence: TGCGCCAGCAGCTTGTGGCAGGGCGACAATGAGCAGTTCTTC.

The chain has TRBV5-6 and TRBJ1-1; no clear D gene. CDR3 length: 16 amino acids. Germline CDR1 SGHDT, CDR2 YYEEEE. V lost 3 bases and J lost 0, with 15 bases in between. The CDR3: CASSSTGEELNTEAFF. The CDR3 coding sequence is TGTGCCAGCAGCTCCACGGGTGAGGAGCTGAACACTGAAGCTTTCTTT.

The rearrangement links TRBV6-6 to TRBJ1-5; possibly TRBD1 for D (6 bases). The germline V and J ends were trimmed by 6 bases and 7 bases, with 22 bases remaining between them. Germline loops: CDR1 MNHNY, CDR2 SVGAGI (reference sequence). The length of the CDR3 is 16 residues. CDR3 amino acids: CASSGYREGEWQPQHF. For the CDR3, the DNA is TGTGCCAGCAGCGGGTACAGGGAGGGGGAGTGGCAGCCCCAGCATTTT.

The gene calls are TRBV5-6 and TRBJ1-5; D ambiguous. CDR1 is SGHDT, CDR2 YYEEEE, per germline. The CDR3 has 14 amino acids. V was shortened by 2 bases and J by 0 bases, with 6 bases between the two germline ends. CDR3 loop: CASSLSYSNQPQHF. In DNA, the CDR3 is TGTGCCAGCAGCTTAAGTTATAGCAATCAGCCCCAGCATTTT.

V gene TRBV27 combines with J gene TRBJ2-3; D unclear. The CDR3 loop spans 13 amino acids. The germline gives CDR1 MNHEY, CDR2 SMNVEV (reference sequence). The V end lost 2 bases, the J end lost 6 bases, and 9 bases lay between the germline ends. CDR3 sequence reads: CASSLLGADTQYF. CDR3 nucleotide sequence: TGTGCCAGCAGTTTACTCGGTGCCGATACGCAGTATTTT.

This chain links TRBV27 with TRBJ1-5; TRBD1 agrees at 8 bases. Germline V lookup: CDR1 MNHEY, CDR2 SMNVEV (reference sequence). V was clipped by 5 bases and J by 6 bases; unmatched bases: 3. This CDR3 contains 13 residues. In DNA form, the CDR3 reads TGTGCCAGCAGTCCACAGGGGGTTCAGCCCCAGCATTTT. Translated, it gives CASSPQGVQPQHF.

The V and J genes are TRBV4-2 and TRBJ2-4; 9 positions match TRBD2. Per germline, CDR1 LGHNA and CDR2 YNFKEQ. The CDR3 runs to 16 residues. After removal of 4 bases from V and 10 bases from J, the junction contained 14 bases not matched to a gene. CDR3 bases: TGTGCCAGCAGCCCATTAAGCGGGGGGAATACTCTTATTCAGTACTTC. Translation gives CASSPLSGGNTLIQYF.

The chain uses TRBV11-2 and TRBJ2-2; 12 bases agree with TRBD2. V lost 1 base and J lost 9; bases outside the gene matches: 6. The CDR3 runs 16 residues. Germline V gives CDR1 SGHAT, CDR2 FQNNGV. The CDR3, as DNA: TGTGCCAGCAGCTTAGGCCTAGCGGGGGGGCTCAGGGAGCTGTTTTTT. This sequence encodes CASSLGLAGGLRELFF.

This clone was recorded a few times. The V gene is TRBV6-1, the J gene TRBJ1-2, with D perhaps matching TRBD1 (5 bases). V lost 8 bases to trimming and J lost 5 bases, with 9 bases between them. The germline gives CDR1 MNHNS, CDR2 SASEGT. The CDR3 length is 11 residues. CDR3 amino acids: CASRQWYGYTF. The CDR3 DNA reads TGTGCCAGCCGACAGTGGTATGGCTACACCTTC.